This TCR beta chain was captured by sequencing in a study of OX40 agonist ivuxolimab in advanced cancers. About the research overall: Patients were given ivuxolimab, an antibody that agonizes OX40 (CD134).

Clones were read by immunoSEQ multiplex PCR, and TCRdb kept only the in-frame ones, dropping some. The sample records roughly 90,000 clones, roughly 94% being singletons. This CDR3 contains 13 residues. Per the germline V gene, CDR1 is LGHNA and CDR2 is YNFKEQ. Trimming stripped 2 bases from V and 9 bases from J, with 11 bases between. The chain combines TRBV4-2 with TRBJ2-1; D is undetermined. This material consisted of CD4+ or CD8+ T cells sorted from blood, taken in a trial of the OX40 agonist ivuxolimab. This TCR derives from an adult with an advanced solid tumor such as melanoma, head and neck, liver or kidney cancer. CDR3 DNA: TGTGCCAGCAGCCAAACCCTTGGGCTTGAGCAGTTCTTC. Translation gives CASSQTLGLEQFF.